This T cell receptor (beta chain) was identified during a study of neurological immune-mediated disorders. Unsorted libraries came from 2 million PBMCs stored at -80 °C. Synthesis of cDNA was carried out by template-switch 5'RACE. The reaction used 10-nucleotide random UMIs. TCRdb redid the calling of the 5' RACE reads with MiXCR, one entry per CDR3 protein. Of about 40,000 distinct CDR3 sequences listed, roughly 2.5% are singletons. The J segment lost 6 bases and the V segment lost 5 bases, leaving 8 bases of the junction unmatched. CDR3 length equals 14 residues. Germline lookup yields CDR1 SGHTA and CDR2 FQGNSA. This clonotype was recorded at least ten times.

The sequenced sample consisted of PBMCs. The V and J genes are TRBV7-2 and TRBJ2-7; TRBD1 aligns across 9 bases. The TCR was taken from a man aged 50-59 years with multiple sclerosis. The CDR3 is CASSRGQGGLEQYF. The CDR3, as DNA: TGTGCCAGCAGCCGGGGACAGGGTGGGCTCGAGCAGTACTTC.